Shown below are 14 T cell receptor beta chains from a single sample sequenced in a study of shared clonotypes between healthy human individuals. CD45RO-negative cells were positively selected for CCR7, leaving out terminally differentiated effector memory CD45RA+ cells. The data were produced by immunoSEQ multiplex PCR, yet TCRdb's version contains in-frame clones alone and is incomplete. The profile shows about 2 million clones, about 95% of them singletons. The material sequenced was naive CD8+ T cells sorted from blood. These receptors came from a man in his late teens or twenties in good health.

The CDR3 sequence: CASSLWASGSYEQYF. CDR3 bases: TGTGCCAGCAGCTTGTGGGCTAGCGGGAGCTACGAGCAGTACTTC. The chain recombines TRBV5-6 with TRBJ2-7; TRBD2 matches at 10 bases. V shed 1 base, J shed 3 bases, and the junction held 4 bases outside the gene matches. This CDR3 spans 15 amino acids. CDR1 and CDR2 from the germline V gene are SGHDT and YYEEEE. Supplemented by reference TRBV5-6 and TRBJ2-7, the full variable domain reads DAGVTQSPTHLIKTRGQQVTLRCSPKSGHDTVSWYQQALGQGPQFIFQYYEEEERQRGNFPDRFSGHQFPNYSSELNVNALLLGDSALYLCASSLWASGSYEQYFGPGTRLTVT.

The genes are TRBV19 and TRBJ1-6; D is unresolved. CDR1 and CDR2 from the germline V gene are LNHDA and SQIVND (reference sequence). The CDR3 loop spans 18 amino acids. Between the trimmed V and J ends, which lost 2 bases and 0 bases, there was a span of 14 bases. Here the CDR3 DNA reads TGTGCCAGTAGTATATTGGACCTGGGAAGCTCCTATAATTCACCCCTCCACTTT. Translating it yields CASSILDLGSSYNSPLHF.

The gene calls are TRBV5-1 and TRBJ2-3; D possibly uses TRBD1 or TRBD2 (5 bases each). Germline lookup yields CDR1 SGHRS and CDR2 YFSETQ. Trimming stripped 3 bases from V and 2 bases from J, with 13 bases between. There are 15 residues in the CDR3. The CDR3 nucleotides read TGCGCCAGCAGCTCCCGGGACCCACACACAGATACGCAGTATTTT. Translated: CASSSRDPHTDTQYF.

Details on this clone: Different DNA sequences within this sample yield the same CDR3. This sequence joins TRBV19 and TRBJ2-1, with 8 bases lining up with TRBD2. Germline V gives CDR1 LNHDA, CDR2 SQIVND (reference sequence). V was clipped by 6 bases and J by 10 bases; unmatched bases: 2. CDR3 length: 11 amino acids. CDR3 nucleotides: TGTGCCAGTAGGACGGGAGGGGAGCAGTTCTTC. It is translated as CASRTGGEQFF.

The chain recombines TRBV30 with TRBJ1-4; 7 bases agree with TRBD1. This CDR3 is 14 amino acids long. Germline CDR1 is GTSNPN and CDR2 is SVGIG (reference sequence). Trimming at V came to 3 bases and at J to 8 bases, leaving 9 bases not matched to a gene. Written as DNA, the CDR3 is TGTGCCTGGAGGTACAGGGGTCCGGGAGAAAAACTGTTTTTT. Its protein product is CAWRYRGPGEKLFF.

CDR3 amino acids: CASSQVKGYEQFF. DNA of the CDR3: TGCGCCAGCAGCCAAGTAAAAGGGTATGAGCAGTTCTTC. V usage is TRBV4-1 and J usage is TRBJ2-1; the D is unclear. CDR1 is MGHRA, CDR2 YSYEKL, per germline. This CDR3 contains 13 residues. V lost 1 base, J lost 8 bases, and 9 bases lay in between.

The chain couples TRBV15 to TRBJ2-5; 7 bases agree with TRBD1. There are 14 residues in the CDR3. Germline V CDR1 and CDR2: LNHNV, YYDKDF (reference sequence). J was trimmed by 4 bases and V by 5 bases; bases with no gene match: 7. Here the CDR3 reads CATSSWDSGETQYF. In DNA form, the CDR3 reads TGTGCCACCAGCTCCTGGGACAGCGGAGAGACCCAGTACTTC.

This chain joins TRBV4-1 and TRBJ1-4; no reliable D call. V lost 7 bases to trimming and J lost 7 bases, with 22 bases between them. CDR3 length: 16 amino acids. Germline assignment: CDR1 MGHRA and CDR2 YSYEKL. CDR3 residues: CASTKLPRAAGEKLFF. In DNA form, the CDR3 reads TGCGCCAGCACCAAACTCCCTCGGGCCGCCGGTGAAAAACTGTTTTTT.

This chain uses TRBV19 with TRBJ2-1; D is unresolved. Germline V gives CDR1 LNHDA, CDR2 SQIVND (reference sequence). V was pared by 3 bases and J by 2 bases, with 11 bases between. This CDR3 has 15 residues. The CDR3 loop reads CASSMAYLTYNEQFF. The CDR3 nucleotides read TGTGCCAGTAGTATGGCCTATCTGACCTACAATGAGCAGTTCTTC.

The chain combines TRBV1 with TRBJ1-1; the table's D call, TRBD1, has no DNA check behind it. TRBV1 is a listed pseudogene. The CDR3 consists of 18 residues. In nucleotides, the CDR3 is TGCACCAGCAGCCACCCTCGTAGGGGGACAGGCCCAGACACTGAAGCTTTCTTT. Translated, it gives CTSSHPRRGTGPDTEAFF.

Here the CDR3 DNA reads TGTGCCAGCAGTTTCCGACAGTCTGACTACGAGCAGTACTTC. It codes for CASSFRQSDYEQYF. The V gene is TRBV28, the J gene TRBJ2-7; possible D gene TRBD1, 5 bases. Germline-derived CDR1 and CDR2 are MDHEN and SYDVKM. Trimming took off 3 bases at V and 3 bases at J, with 12 bases between the two ends. The CDR3 is 14 residues long.

This rearrangement joins TRBV6-5 to TRBJ2-7, with TRBD1 as a possible D gene (5 bases). The CDR3 spans 13 residues. The germline gives CDR1 MNHEY, CDR2 SVGAGI. V lost 5 bases and J 2 bases, leaving 10 bases between the germline ends. CDR3 sequence: CASSKTVPYEQYF. The CDR3 region has the DNA TGTGCCAGCAGTAAGACAGTACCCTACGAGCAGTACTTC.

This chain joins TRBV16 and TRBJ1-2; D gene ambiguous. V was shortened by 3 bases and J by 4 bases, with 12 bases between the two germline ends. Looked up from germline, CDR1 is KGHSY and CDR2 is FQNENV. This CDR3 comprises 14 residues. In DNA form, the CDR3 reads TGTGCCAGCAGCCAGGGCCGAACCCTCTATGGCTACACCTTC. Amino acid sequence: CASSQGRTLYGYTF. Full variable domain (outside the CDR3, taken from reference TRBV16 and TRBJ1-2): GEEVAQTPKHLVRGEGQKAKLYCAPIKGHSYVFWYQQVLKNEFKFLISFQNENVFDETGMPKERFSAKCLPNSPCSLEIQATKLEDSAVYFCASSQGRTLYGYTFGSGTRLTVV.

The chain is built from TRBV7-9 and TRBJ2-1; D is uncertain. The CDR3 has 15 amino acids. V dropped 2 bases and J dropped 8 bases, with 16 bases sitting between them. Germline V gene sequence: CDR1 SEHNR, CDR2 FQNEAQ (reference sequence). CDR3 protein: CASSLWQSEPDEQFF. CDR3 coding DNA: TGTGCCAGCAGCTTATGGCAATCGGAGCCCGATGAGCAGTTCTTC.